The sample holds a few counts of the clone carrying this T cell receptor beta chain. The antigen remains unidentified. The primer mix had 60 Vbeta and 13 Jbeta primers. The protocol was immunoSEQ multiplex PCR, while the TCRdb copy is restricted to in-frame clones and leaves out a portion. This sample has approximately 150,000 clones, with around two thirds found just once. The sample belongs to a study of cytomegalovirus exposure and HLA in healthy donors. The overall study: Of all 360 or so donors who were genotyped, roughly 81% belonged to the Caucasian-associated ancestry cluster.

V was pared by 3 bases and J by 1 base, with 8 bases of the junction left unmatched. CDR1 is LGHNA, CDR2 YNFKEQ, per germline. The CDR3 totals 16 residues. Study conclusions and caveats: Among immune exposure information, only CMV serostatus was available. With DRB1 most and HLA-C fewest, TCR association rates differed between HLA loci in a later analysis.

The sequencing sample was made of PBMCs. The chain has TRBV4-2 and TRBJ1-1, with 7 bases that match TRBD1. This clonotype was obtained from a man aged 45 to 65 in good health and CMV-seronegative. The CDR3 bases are TGTGCCAGCAGCCAGGCTGGGGGACAGCCGAACACTGAAGCTTTCTTT. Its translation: CASSQAGGQPNTEAFF.